The rows below give T cell receptor beta chains drawn from one sample of a study of T cells in Graves' hyperthyroidism and ophthalmopathy. TCRdb used MiXCR to reprocess the multiplex PCR reads, holding one entry per CDR3 protein. The sample has roughly 740,000 distinct CDR3 sequences, around 17% seen once. Sequenced: blood. The receptor source for this set is a man aged 18-30 years with Graves' hyperthyroidism. The CDR3 runs from the conserved cysteine through the conserved F or W. D genes are given only for firm matches. Not every row has a clone size; where given, it reads once, few, many or a size class.

v_gene	abundance	d_gene	len	j_gene	CDR3nt	CDR3aa
TRBV7-2	few	-	14	TRBJ2-5	TGTGCCAGCAGCCCGTATGGGGCCCCAGAGACCCAGTACTTC	CASSPYGAPETQYF
TRBV28	many	TRBD1	15	TRBJ2-7	TGTGCCAGCAGTTTATTAGGGACAGGGCACTACGAGCAGTACTTC	CASSLLGTGHYEQYF
TRBV5-4	-	-	13	TRBJ2-1	TGTGCCAGCAGCTTGTCCGGGGGAGAGCAGCAGTTCTTC	CASSLSGGEQQFF
TRBV3-1	-	-	15	TRBJ2-7	TGTGCCAGCAGCCAAGGGAAAGGCTACACAGACGAGCAGTACTTC	CASSQGKGYTDEQYF
TRBV20-1	few	-	16	TRBJ2-4	TGCAGTGCTAGACCTTTCGCAGCGGGAGCCAAAAACATTCAGTACTTC	CSARPFAAGAKNIQYF
TRBV28	many	-	14	TRBJ2-1	TGTGCCAGCAGTTTAGGGGCGGCCTACAATGAGCAGTTCTTC	CASSLGAAYNEQFF
TRBV27	few	-	15	TRBJ2-2	TGTGCCAGCAGTTCAACATCACTCAACACCGGGGAGCTGTTTTTT	CASSSTSLNTGELFF
TRBV28	many	-	15	TRBJ2-7	TGTGCCAGCAGGGAACGGGGCTTAAGGGACTACGAGCAGTACTTC	CASRERGLRDYEQYF
TRBV7-2	few	-	16	TRBJ2-7	TGTGCCAGCAGCTCGAGAGCCGGGACAACATCCTACGAGCAGTACTTC	CASSSRAGTTSYEQYF
TRBV5-1	many	TRBD2	15	TRBJ2-2	TGCGCCAGCAGCTACGGACTAGCTGCGACCGGGGAGCTGTTTTTT	CASSYGLAATGELFF
TRBV6-1	many	-	14	TRBJ2-5	TGTGCCAGCAGTCCCGGGTCCTGGGCGGAGACCCAGTACTTC	CASSPGSWAETQYF
TRBV9	few	-	14	TRBJ1-1	TGTGCCAGCAGCCTATCTCCGGCGGGCACTGAAGCTTTCTTT	CASSLSPAGTEAFF
TRBV12-3/TRBV12-4	-	-	15	TRBJ1-2	TGTGCCAGCAGTCTCTCCGGCAGGGGTAACTATGGCTACACCTTC	CASSLSGRGNYGYTF
TRBV11-2	-	-	13	TRBJ1-2	TGTGCCAGCAGCTTCATCCGGGACTATGGCTACACCTTC	CASSFIRDYGYTF
TRBV4-1	many	-	15	TRBJ1-1	TGCGCCAGCAGCCAAGATCAGGGTGGGAACACTGAAGCTTTCTTT	CASSQDQGGNTEAFF
TRBV12-3/TRBV12-4	few	TRBD1	16	TRBJ2-3	TGTGCCAGCAGTGCCTGGCGACAGGGGGGTGAAGATACGCAGTATTTT	CASSAWRQGGEDTQYF
TRBV5-1	few	TRBD2	14	TRBJ2-1	TGCGCCAGCAAGGAAGCGGGATCCTATAATGAGCAGTTCTTC	CASKEAGSYNEQFF
TRBV2	many	-	14	TRBJ2-5	TGTGCCAGCATCCAGAGACAGTACCAAGAGACCCAGTACTTC	CASIQRQYQETQYF
TRBV20-1	few	-	18	TRBJ2-7	TGCAGTGCTAGAGATAGGGGGCGCGGGGCAGGGAGAGTCTACGAGCAGTACTTC	CSARDRGRGAGRVYEQYF
TRBV6-1	few	-	14	TRBJ2-7	TGTGCCAGCAGTGAAAGTGTTCCCGCCTACGAGCAGTACTTC	CASSESVPAYEQYF
TRBV6-5	-	-	15	TRBJ2-7	TGTGCCAGCAGTTACTCCTACGGGAACACCTACGAGCAGTACTTC	CASSYSYGNTYEQYF
TRBV12-3/TRBV12-4	many	TRBD1	17	TRBJ2-7	TGTGCCAGCAGTTTAAGGGGTCCCGGGACAGGGCGGCACGAGCAGTACTTC	CASSLRGPGTGRHEQYF
TRBV12-3/TRBV12-4	-	-	16	TRBJ2-1	TGTGCCAGCAGTTTAGCGCAGGTTAGCTCCTACAATGAGCAGTTCTTC	CASSLAQVSSYNEQFF
TRBV20-1	-	-	15	TRBJ1-3	TGCAGTGCCCGCTGGCCAGGCCCGACTGGAAACACCATATATTTT	CSARWPGPTGNTIYF
TRBV12-3/TRBV12-4	-	TRBD2	15	TRBJ2-1	TGTGCCAGCAGCCCTCTAGCGGGACTCGCGAATGAGCAGTTCTTC	CASSPLAGLANEQFF
TRBV20-1	-	-	13	TRBJ2-3	TGCAGTGCTGCCAAGTCCCATTCAGATACGCAGTATTTT	CSAAKSHSDTQYF
TRBV27	many	TRBD2	16	TRBJ2-1	TGTGCCAGCAGTTTACTAGCGGGAGGGCCTTTCGATGAGCAGTTCTTC	CASSLLAGGPFDEQFF
TRBV18	few	-	14	TRBJ1-1	TGTGCCAGCTCCCTGCGGGGCTACGAGGCTGAAGCTTTCTTT	CASSLRGYEAEAFF
TRBV6-1	-	-	16	TRBJ2-3	TGTGCCAGCAGCCGCCGGGCCCCGGTTCGCACAGATACGCAGTATTTT	CASSRRAPVRTDTQYF
TRBV30	many	TRBD1	15	TRBJ1-6	TGTGCCTGGAGGACAGGGATCGGCAGTAATTCACCCCTCCACTTT	CAWRTGIGSNSPLHF
TRBV18	many	-	19	TRBJ2-3	TGTGCCAGCTCACCCCCCCGTCGAGTTGCCGGAGATCGTACAGATACGCAGTATTTT	CASSPPRRVAGDRTDTQYF
TRBV19	-	TRBD2	15	TRBJ2-1	TGTGCCAGTACCCTGGGGACTAGCGCAGGAAATGAGCAGTTCTTC	CASTLGTSAGNEQFF
TRBV7-9	many	TRBD1	13	TRBJ1-5	TGTGCCAGCAGCTTACAGGGGGAACAGCCCCAGCATTTT	CASSLQGEQPQHF
TRBV5-6	few	-	15	TRBJ2-1	TGTGCCAGCAGCCCGGGACAAGGGACCCACAATGAGCAGTTCTTC	CASSPGQGTHNEQFF
TRBV7-9	many	-	12	TRBJ1-1	TGTGCCAGCAGCTTATCTTCGGCTGAAGCTTTCTTT	CASSLSSAEAFF
TRBV5-4	-	TRBD2	16	TRBJ2-3	TGTGCCAGCAGCCCAGCCGGGACTAGGAGCGTAGATACGCAGTATTTT	CASSPAGTRSVDTQYF
TRBV19	few	-	12	TRBJ2-7	TGTGCCAGTAGTATTGGGGCCTCGGAGCAGTACTTC	CASSIGASEQYF
TRBV5-5	once	-	16	TRBJ2-7	TGTGCCAGAGAGCAGACTACCTTGATGAGGCCCCACGAGCAGTACTTC	CAREQTTLMRPHEQYF
TRBV5-1	many	-	15	TRBJ2-7	TGCGCCAGCAGCTTGGTAACAGGCAAAGCCTACGAGCAGTACTTC	CASSLVTGKAYEQYF
TRBV28	once	TRBD1	15	TRBJ1-4	TGTGCCAGCAGGGGGGACGGGACAGGTTTTGAAAAACTGTTTTTT	CASRGDGTGFEKLFF
TRBV6-1	-	-	17	TRBJ2-2	TGTGCCAGCAGTTATGGTGGTGAGCTAGCTATCACCGGGGAGCTGTTTTTT	CASSYGGELAITGELFF
TRBV20-1	-	TRBD2	16	TRBJ2-2	TGCAGTGCCATGGGGGTTAGCGGGAGACGGACCGGGGAGCTGTTTTTT	CSAMGVSGRRTGELFF
TRBV15	many	-	14	TRBJ2-1	TGTGCCACCAGCAGGGGCAGGGACTACAATGAGCAGTTCTTC	CATSRGRDYNEQFF
TRBV18	-	-	18	TRBJ2-1	TGTGCCAGCTCACCCCTACCCGAGCGCGCGCCTACCTACAATGAGCAGTTCTTC	CASSPLPERAPTYNEQFF
TRBV28	many	-	13	TRBJ2-3	TGTGCCAGCAGTTGGCTACACACAGATACGCAGTATTTT	CASSWLHTDTQYF